Described below is a single TCR beta chain sequence and its context. As yet, its antigen is unknown. When sampled, the donors appeared nominally healthy, though they likely had unrecorded immune exposures. This record belongs to a study of cytomegalovirus exposure and HLA in healthy donors. Study-wide results and limits: It emerged from a later analysis that several of the most significant clusters appeared to be linked to common viral pathogens. It is likely that the observed cluster of highly shared sequence variants was a sequencing artifact.

The germline V gene has CDR1 SGHTA and CDR2 FQGNSA. The CDR3 sequence is 13 residues long. V lost 5 bases, J lost 12 bases, and 11 bases stayed unmatched. The PCR contained 60 Vbeta and 13 Jbeta primers. Original analysis: Tens of millions of unique TCR beta chains, roughly 11 million of them shared, were counted by a later analysis. Generated by immunoSEQ multiplex PCR, the TCRdb table keeps only in-frame clones and is missing some. V and J calls and clone size are copied from that table; D and trimming were computed from the DNA. The table includes around 130,000 clones, around four fifths detected once.

Sequencing used PBMCs. This clonotype originated in a woman between 40 and 50 years old in good health and CMV-seropositive. The chain joins TRBV7-2 to TRBJ1-1; 8 nucleotides line up with TRBD1. The DNA for the CDR3 is TGTGCCAGCAGCCCCCGACAGGGGCGCCAACCTTTCTTT. This sequence encodes CASSPRQGRQPFF.